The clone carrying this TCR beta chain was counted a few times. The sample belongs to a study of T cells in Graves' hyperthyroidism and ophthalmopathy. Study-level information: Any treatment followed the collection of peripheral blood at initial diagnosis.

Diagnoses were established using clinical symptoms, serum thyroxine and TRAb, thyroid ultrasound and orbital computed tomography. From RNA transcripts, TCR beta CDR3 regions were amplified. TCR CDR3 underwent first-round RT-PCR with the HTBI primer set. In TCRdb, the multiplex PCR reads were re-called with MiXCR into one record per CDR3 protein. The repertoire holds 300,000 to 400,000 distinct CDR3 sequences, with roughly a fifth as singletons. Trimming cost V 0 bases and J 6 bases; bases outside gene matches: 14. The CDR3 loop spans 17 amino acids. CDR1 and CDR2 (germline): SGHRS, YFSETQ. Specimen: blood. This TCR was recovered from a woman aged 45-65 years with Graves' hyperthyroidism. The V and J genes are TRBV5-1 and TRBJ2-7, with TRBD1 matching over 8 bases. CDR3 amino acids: CASSLGNKRTGMGEQYF. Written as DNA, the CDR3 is TGCGCCAGCAGCTTGGGCAATAAACGGACAGGGATGGGCGAGCAGTACTTC.